The clone carrying this TCR beta chain has more than one count but fewer than ten. Its target is unknown. Sequenced by immunoSEQ multiplex PCR; TCRdb stores in-frame clones only, minus some. The sample has around 31,000 clones; roughly 80% are singletons. These data come from a study of a mutant IDH1 vaccine in newly diagnosed glioma. Overall study: Most had both radiotherapy and temozolomide beforehand; others had only one.

Time point reported: week 11, during vaccination. In every dose of vaccine, 300 ug of mutant IDH1 20-mer peptide was given alongside topical imiquimod. V lost 6 bases to trimming and J lost 6 bases; unmatched junction nucleotides: 5. The CDR3 covers 14 residues. CDR1 MDHEN and CDR2 SYDVKM come from the germline V gene. The sequenced sample was PBMCs, obtained from a glioma patient whose treatment included an IDH1 peptide vaccine. This sequence joins TRBV28 and TRBJ1-5; 10 nucleotides align to TRBD1. This TCR came from a man aged 25 to 45 with glioma. CDR3 nucleotides: TGTGCCAGCAGCGACAGGGGGCTTCGTCAGCCCCAGCATTTT. Its translation: CASSDRGLRQPQHF.